These 32 T cell receptor beta chains share one sample of origin, sequenced in a study of shared clonotypes between healthy human individuals. The protocol was immunoSEQ multiplex PCR, while the TCRdb copy is restricted to in-frame clones and leaves out a portion. The sample has around 700,000 clones; 90% to 95% are singletons. Only CD45RO-negative cells positively selected for CCR7 counted as naive CD8 cells, so terminally differentiated effector memory CD45RA+ cells were excluded. The sequenced sample was naive CD8+ T cells sorted from blood. These receptors were taken from a young man in good health.

The chain uses TRBV5-5 and TRBJ2-7; TRBD2 matches 12 bases. V gave up 3 bases and J gave up 2 bases; unmatched junction bases: 9. CDR3 length equals 17 residues. Per the germline V gene, CDR1 is SGHKS and CDR2 is YYEKEE (reference sequence). CDR3 in amino acids: CASSSRLAGGPTYEQYF. For the CDR3, the DNA is TGTGCCAGCAGCTCTCGCCTAGCGGGAGGGCCGACCTACGAGCAGTACTTC. The complete variable domain, with remaining parts taken from reference TRBV5-5 and TRBJ2-7, reads DAGVTQSPTHLIKTRGQQVTLRCSPISGHKSVSWYQQVLGQGPQFIFQYYEKEERGRGNFPDRFSARQFPNYSSELNVNALLLGDSALYLCASSSRLAGGPTYEQYFGPGTRLTVT.

The chain is built from TRBV4-1 and TRBJ2-7; 8 bases fit TRBD1. Germline V gives CDR1 MGHRA, CDR2 YSYEKL. With V trimmed by 4 bases and J by 4 bases, 6 bases remained unmatched. This CDR3 is 14 amino acids long. The CDR3 DNA sequence: TGCGCCAGCAGCCGCCCGGGACAGGAATACGAGCAGTACTTC. This sequence encodes CASSRPGQEYEQYF.

The chain combines TRBV27 with TRBJ2-6; D ambiguous. V lost 5 bases and J lost 1, with 3 bases in between. The CDR3 contains 13 residues. The germline CDR1 and CDR2 sequences are MNHEY and SMNVEV (reference sequence). For the CDR3, the DNA is TGTGCCAGCAGTATTTCTGGGGCCAACGTCCTGACTTTC. It encodes CASSISGANVLTF.

The rearrangement links TRBV4-1 to TRBJ2-3; D perhaps matches TRBD2 (7 bases). Germline V gene lookup returns CDR1 MGHRA and CDR2 YSYEKL. The CDR3 loop spans 14 amino acids. V lost 8 bases to trimming and J lost 0 bases, with 12 bases between them. In nucleotides, the CDR3 is TGCGCCAGCGTGGGAGGGGGAAGCACAGATACGCAGTATTTT. Its translation: CASVGGGSTDTQYF.

The V gene is TRBV5-6, the J gene TRBJ1-1; D call uncertain. This CDR3 has 13 amino acids. Germline V gene sequence: CDR1 SGHDT, CDR2 YYEEEE. V was pared by 1 base and J by 6 bases, with 10 bases between. This chain's CDR3 is CASSLMAIPEAFF. The CDR3, as DNA: TGTGCCAGCAGCTTGATGGCGATCCCTGAAGCTTTCTTT.

The chain couples TRBV7-8 to TRBJ1-1; D is uncertain. The V gene lost 2 bases and the J gene lost 1 base, with 8 bases spanning the gap. This CDR3 is built from 14 residues. Germline V lookup: CDR1 SGHVS, CDR2 FQNEAQ. CDR3 protein: CASSLFLRNTEAFF. The CDR3 region has the DNA TGTGCCAGCAGCTTATTTCTCAGGAACACTGAAGCTTTCTTT.

The chain uses TRBV7-8 and TRBJ2-7; no clear D. The ends were cut back, 4 bases at V and 6 bases at J, with 7 bases in the middle. The germline gives CDR1 SGHVS, CDR2 FQNEAQ. The CDR3 is 11 residues long. This CDR3 is CASSSSGEQYF. DNA of the CDR3: TGTGCCAGCAGCTCCTCGGGCGAGCAGTACTTC.

J is TRBJ2-7 and V is TRBV2, with D possibly TRBD2 on 5 matching bases. Trimming removed 6 bases at V and 7 bases at J, with 16 bases between. CDR3 length: 13 amino acids. Germline CDR1 SNHLY, CDR2 FYNNEI. CDR3 nucleotide sequence: TGTGCCAGCAGCGCCGGGTCGACGGGAGAGCAGTACTTC. This sequence encodes CASSAGSTGEQYF. The whole variable domain, filled in from reference TRBV2 and TRBJ2-7, reads EPEVTQTPSHQVTQMGQEVILRCVPISNHLYFYWYRQILGQKVEFLVSFYNNEISEKSEIFDDQFSVERPDGSNFTLKIRSTKLEDSAMYFCASSAGSTGEQYFGPGTRLTVT.

This clone was recorded a few times. The V and J genes are TRBV7-8 and TRBJ2-6; the D gene could be TRBD1 or TRBD2 (5 bases each). CDR1 SGHVS and CDR2 FQNEAQ come from the germline V gene. CDR3 length: 18 amino acids. V lost 5 bases to trimming and J lost 2 bases, with 19 bases between them. The CDR3 is CASSTTGSGPPGANVLTF. The CDR3 DNA reads TGTGCCAGCAGCACAACAGGTTCGGGGCCCCCTGGGGCCAACGTCCTGACTTTC.

The rearrangement joins TRBV7-9 to TRBJ2-3; D perhaps matches TRBD2 (6 bases). V lost 4 bases and J 3 bases, leaving 17 bases between the germline ends. The CDR3 runs to 16 residues. Looked up from germline, CDR1 is SEHNR and CDR2 is FQNEAQ (reference sequence). CDR3 protein: CASSSLRTNTTDTQYF. The CDR3 DNA reads TGTGCCAGCAGCTCATTAAGGACTAACACAACAGATACGCAGTATTTT.

This chain uses TRBV6-1 with TRBJ2-1; 7 bases fit TRBD1. This CDR3 is 13 amino acids long. Per the germline V gene, CDR1 is MNHNS and CDR2 is SASEGT. The V and J ends lost 6 bases and 6 bases, in that order; junction bases with no gene match: 5. The CDR3 sequence: CASRDTGANEQFF. CDR3 in DNA: TGTGCCAGCAGAGACACAGGGGCCAATGAGCAGTTCTTC.

The chain employs TRBV4-3 and TRBJ2-2, with 7 bases identical to TRBD2. This CDR3 region has 16 residues. Germline trimming cut 3 bases from V and 1 base from J; bases unmatched to any gene: 5. CDR1 is LGHNA, CDR2 YSLEER, per germline. Here the CDR3 reads CASSHFTGGNTGELFF. The CDR3 DNA reads as TGCGCCAGCAGCCACTTCACGGGAGGGAACACCGGGGAGCTGTTTTTT.

The chain is built from TRBV27 and TRBJ2-7, with TRBD1 matching over 7 bases. Germline V gives CDR1 MNHEY, CDR2 SMNVEV (reference sequence). J lost 4 bases, V lost 5 bases, and 8 bases had no gene match. The CDR3 runs 14 residues. The CDR3 DNA reads TGTGCCAGCAGTGCGTCCGGGACAGCGTACGAGCAGTACTTC. Amino acids: CASSASGTAYEQYF.

This chain links TRBV2 with TRBJ1-2; weak D call: TRBD1 (5 bases). The germline V gene has CDR1 SNHLY and CDR2 FYNNEI. Trimming took off 0 bases at V and 5 bases at J, with 13 bases between the two ends. The CDR3 covers 15 residues. The CDR3: CASSEANGALYGYTF. The CDR3 region has the DNA TGTGCCAGCAGTGAAGCAAATGGGGCGCTATATGGCTACACCTTC. The full variable domain, rest sourced from reference TRBV2 and TRBJ1-2, is EPEVTQTPSHQVTQMGQEVILRCVPISNHLYFYWYRQILGQKVEFLVSFYNNEISEKSEIFDDQFSVERPDGSNFTLKIRSTKLEDSAMYFCASSEANGALYGYTFGSGTRLTVV.

This chain uses TRBV9 with TRBJ2-1; 9 positions agree with TRBD2. After removal of 2 bases from V and 9 bases from J, the junction contained 12 bases not matched to a gene. The length of the CDR3 is 16 residues. The germline V gene encodes CDR1 SGDLS and CDR2 YYNGEE. The CDR3 loop reads CASSVGREGQEGEQFF. CDR3 nucleotides: TGTGCCAGCAGCGTTGGGCGGGAGGGCCAGGAGGGTGAGCAGTTCTTC.

The CDR3 loop reads CASSFGGSGETQYF. DNA of the CDR3: TGTGCCAGCAGCTTTGGCGGGAGTGGAGAGACCCAGTACTTC. The V call is TRBV7-9, the J call TRBJ2-5, with TRBD2 matching 7 bases. Germline CDR1 and CDR2: SEHNR and FQNEAQ (reference sequence). The CDR3 has 14 amino acids. Trimming removed 3 bases from V and 4 bases from J; junction bases left unmatched: 5.

The chain couples TRBV7-9 to TRBJ1-2, with D unresolved. V gave up 6 bases and J gave up 2 bases, with 22 bases separating them. The CDR3 contains 17 residues. CDR1 and CDR2 (germline): SEHNR, FQNEAQ (reference sequence). CDR3 loop: CASSPPSTGGPNYGYTF. DNA of the CDR3: TGTGCCAGCAGTCCCCCGTCCACCGGAGGCCCGAACTATGGCTACACCTTC.

The chain couples TRBV18 to TRBJ2-7; D tentatively reads TRBD1 or TRBD2 (6 bases each). The germline V and J ends were trimmed by 2 bases and 6 bases, with 20 bases remaining between them. The CDR3 totals 16 residues. Germline values: CDR1 KGHSH, CDR2 LQKENI. The CDR3 nucleotides read TGTGCCAGCTCACCATACGGGGGCAATAAAGGCGGCGAGCAGTACTTC. This gives the protein CASSPYGGNKGGEQYF.

V is TRBV27 and J is TRBJ2-7; perhaps TRBD2 as D (6 bases). This CDR3 contains 15 residues. V was pared by 2 bases and J by 4 bases, with 15 bases between. The germline gives CDR1 MNHEY, CDR2 SMNVEV (reference sequence). The CDR3 spells CASSLGGPVHYEQYF. CDR3 bases: TGTGCCAGCAGTTTAGGAGGGCCGGTCCATTACGAGCAGTACTTC.

The chain links TRBV4-3 to TRBJ2-2; D is unclear. This CDR3 comprises 17 residues. V was shortened by 4 bases and J by 6 bases, with 21 bases between the two germline ends. Germline V gene sequence: CDR1 LGHNA, CDR2 YSLEER. The CDR3 here is CASSPASEPSFAGELFF. In DNA form, the CDR3 reads TGCGCCAGCAGCCCAGCGTCCGAGCCTTCCTTCGCCGGGGAGCTGTTTTTT.

V and J are TRBV27 and TRBJ1-2, with unresolved D. V dropped 4 bases and J dropped 6 bases, with 12 bases sitting between them. CDR3 length: 13 amino acids. The germline V gene encodes CDR1 MNHEY and CDR2 SMNVEV (reference sequence). The CDR3 region has the DNA TGTGCCAGCAGTTATCAGAATTCTAATGGCTACACCTTC. Encoded protein: CASSYQNSNGYTF.

The J gene is TRBJ2-7, the V gene TRBV7-6; TRBD1 agrees at 7 bases. V was pared by 5 bases and J by 3 bases, with 7 bases of the junction left unmatched. This CDR3 has 14 amino acids. CDR1 is SGHVS and CDR2 is FNYEAQ in the germline V gene. CDR3 in amino acids: CASSLTGASYEQYF. The CDR3 bases are TGTGCCAGCAGCCTCACAGGGGCGAGCTACGAGCAGTACTTC.

The rearrangement links TRBV7-2 to TRBJ2-2; weak D call: TRBD1 (6 bases). CDR3 size: 15 residues. Per germline, CDR1 SGHTA and CDR2 FQGNSA. V was trimmed by 5 bases and J by 2 bases, leaving 12 bases between them. The CDR3 here is CASSPGQTNTGELFF. The CDR3, as DNA: TGTGCCAGCAGCCCCGGACAGACCAACACCGGGGAGCTGTTTTTT.

The chain couples TRBV15 to TRBJ2-5; tentatively, D is TRBD1 (6 bases). CDR3 size: 16 residues. V lost 0 bases, J lost 0 bases, and 11 bases lay in between. Germline V gene data show CDR1 as LNHNV and CDR2 as YYDKDF (reference sequence). The CDR3: CATSRDRQGYQETQYF. CDR3 DNA sequence: TGTGCCACCAGCAGAGATCGCCAGGGGTACCAAGAGACCCAGTACTTC.

This clone occurred once. The chain uses TRBV4-1 and TRBJ2-7; the D call may be TRBD1 or TRBD2 (5 bases each). The CDR3 totals 14 residues. The V gene's germline CDR1 is MGHRA and CDR2 YSYEKL. V dropped 0 bases and J dropped 3 bases, with 9 bases sitting between them. CDR3: CASSQDGANYEQYF. The CDR3 DNA reads as TGCGCCAGCAGCCAAGACGGGGCAAACTACGAGCAGTACTTC.

The CDR3, as DNA: TGTGCCAGTAGTATGGTCTTCGGGACAGGATACTACGAGCAGTACTTC. This sequence encodes CASSMVFGTGYYEQYF. The chain joins TRBV19 to TRBJ2-7; 8 bases align to TRBD1. Losses at the gene ends were 3 bases for V and 3 bases for J; bases not matched to a gene: 10. This CDR3 contains 16 residues. Germline V gene lookup returns CDR1 LNHDA and CDR2 SQIVND (reference sequence). Full variable domain (remainder filled in from reference TRBV19 and TRBJ2-7): DGGITQSPKYLFRKEGQNVTLSCEQNLNHDAMYWYRQDPGQGLRLIYYSQIVNDFQKGDIAEGYSVSREKKESFPLTVTSAQKNPTAFYLCASSMVFGTGYYEQYFGPGTRLTVT.

The rearrangement joins TRBV6-1 to TRBJ2-1, with unresolved D. The CDR3 is 13 amino acids. Trimming removed 1 base from V and 7 bases from J, with 8 bases in between. Looked up from germline, CDR1 is MNHNS and CDR2 is SASEGT. CDR3 bases: TGTGCCAGCAGTGAAGTTTTACTAAATGAGCAGTTCTTC. This sequence encodes CASSEVLLNEQFF.

This chain connects TRBV11-1 to TRBJ2-7; D uncertain. Per the germline V gene, CDR1 is SGHAT and CDR2 is FQDESV (reference sequence). V was shortened by 5 bases and J by 2 bases, with 13 bases between the two germline ends. CDR3 size: 14 residues. In DNA form, the CDR3 reads TGTGCCAGCAGCCGAACAACAGTCCCCTACGAGCAGTACTTC. This encodes CASSRTTVPYEQYF.

With respect to this clone: Other DNA sequences from this sample encode an identical CDR3 as well. This chain links TRBV29-1 with TRBJ2-2, with D possibly matching TRBD1 (6 bases). Germline V CDR1 and CDR2: SQVTM, ANQGSEA. This CDR3 region has 13 residues. V gave up 6 bases and J gave up 3 bases, with 11 bases separating them. The CDR3 sequence: CSVAAGDTGELFF. CDR3 nucleotides: TGCAGCGTCGCAGCAGGGGACACCGGGGAGCTGTTTTTT.

The V and J genes are TRBV29-1 and TRBJ2-4; D not certain. This CDR3 has 12 amino acids. Germline V lookup: CDR1 SQVTM, CDR2 ANQGSEA. V was clipped by 3 bases and J by 6 bases, with 9 bases between them. CDR3 DNA sequence: TGCAGCGTTGAGGACGTCGGAAACATTCAGTACTTC. It translates to CSVEDVGNIQYF.

The count of this clone is one. V and J are TRBV27 and TRBJ2-1; TRBD2 matches 10 bases. Germline trimming cut 6 bases from V and 3 bases from J; bases unmatched to any gene: 2. The V gene's germline CDR1 is MNHEY and CDR2 SMNVEV (reference sequence). The CDR3 spans 14 residues. The CDR3 region is CASRGLAVYNEQFF. In DNA, the CDR3 is TGTGCCAGCAGAGGACTAGCGGTCTACAATGAGCAGTTCTTC.

The chain employs TRBV7-6 and TRBJ2-7, with D perhaps TRBD1 (6 bases). The CDR3 runs 13 residues. Trimming left V 5 bases short and J 3 bases short, with 11 bases between. The germline V gene encodes CDR1 SGHVS and CDR2 FNYEAQ. This CDR3 is CASSAGTIYEQYF. CDR3 bases: TGTGCCAGCAGCGCCGGGACAATCTACGAGCAGTACTTC.